The 32 T cell receptor beta chains reported below all come from one sample, sequenced in a study of blood T cell repertoires in COVID-19 (TCRdb year 2020). Preparation of the library involved the immunoSEQ multiplex PCR assay. Entries here come from immuneACCESS through TCRdb and include only in-frame sequences with V and J called. Some clones fail to appear in such tables; in the studies checked, an unresolved V gene covers under half of the shortfall, and the cause of the remainder is unknown. Counted in this sample were some 170,000 clones; over 75% of them appeared once. Around 1.3% of the sample belongs to the ten largest clones. Input material: PBMCs or T cells enriched from blood (not recorded which). These receptors were obtained from a human donor with acute COVID-19. The donor label of this sample is uncertain.

The chain carries TRBV7-2 and TRBJ1-5; D might be TRBD1 (6 bases). The V end was cut by 5 bases, the J end by 7 bases, with 12 bases between. Germline V gene data show CDR1 as SGHTA and CDR2 as FQGNSA. The CDR3 runs to 13 residues. The CDR3 loop reads CASSGQSSQPQHF. CDR3 bases: TGTGCCAGCAGCGGACAGTCGAGCCAGCCCCAGCATTTT. Using reference TRBV7-2 and TRBJ1-5 for the parts outside the CDR3, the full variable domain is GAGVSQSPSNKVTEKGKDVELRCDPISGHTALYWYRQSLGQGLEFLIYFQGNSAPDKSGLPSDRFSAERTGGSVSTLTIQRTQQEDSAVYLCASSGQSSQPQHFGDGTRLSIL.

The chain uses TRBV15 and TRBJ2-5; 9 bases agree with TRBD1. CDR1 LNHNV and CDR2 YYDKDF come from the germline V gene (reference sequence). There are 14 residues in the CDR3. The V segment lost 3 bases and the J segment 3 bases; nucleotides outside the gene matches: 2. The CDR3 DNA reads TGTGCCACCAGCAGCCGGACAGGGGAAGAGACCCAGTACTTC. It translates to CATSSRTGEETQYF.

The chain couples TRBV11-2 to TRBJ2-3, with D perhaps TRBD2 (5 bases). CDR3 length: 16 amino acids. Germline values: CDR1 SGHAT, CDR2 FQNNGV. The V end was cut by 4 bases, the J end by 1 base, with 15 bases between. The DNA of the CDR3 is TGTGCCAGCAGCTATCGGAGGACTCACGGCACAGATACGCAGTATTTT. It is translated as CASSYRRTHGTDTQYF.

The rearrangement uses TRBV5-6 and TRBJ1-1; a possible D gene is TRBD1 (5 bases). There are 12 residues in the CDR3. Germline V CDR1 and CDR2: SGHDT, YYEEEE. V dropped 5 bases and J dropped 5 bases, with 10 bases sitting between them. The CDR3: CASSSGLTEAFF. The CDR3 bases are TGTGCCAGCAGTTCAGGGCTGACTGAAGCTTTCTTT.

The chain uses TRBV6-2 or TRBV6-3 and TRBJ1-5; D may be TRBD1 (5 bases). This CDR3 spans 18 amino acids. Trimming left V 0 bases short and J 2 bases short, with 17 bases between. Per germline, CDR1 MNHEY and CDR2 SVGEGT. CDR3 DNA sequence: TGTGCCAGCAGTTACTCGATCTCCGGGGGAGGCGGCAATCAGCCCCAGCATTTT. Its protein product is CASSYSISGGGGNQPQHF.

The V call is TRBV5-1, the J call TRBJ2-3, with TRBD2 matching 10 bases. The CDR3 runs to 17 residues. With 0 bases clipped from V and 5 bases from J, the junction kept 9 bases outside the gene matches. CDR1 SGHRS and CDR2 YFSETQ come from the germline V gene. CDR3: CASSLASSGGLGDTQYF. In DNA, the CDR3 is TGCGCCAGCAGCTTGGCCTCTAGCGGGGGACTAGGAGATACGCAGTATTTT.

The chain employs TRBV24-1 and TRBJ2-3; D is undetermined. This CDR3 comprises 12 residues. Per the germline V gene, CDR1 is KGHDR and CDR2 is SFDVKD. V shed 4 bases and J shed 4 bases, with 5 bases lying between them. The CDR3: CATSDLADTQYF. DNA of the CDR3: TGTGCCACCAGTGACCTCGCAGATACGCAGTATTTT.

This clone was detected only once. The chain joins TRBV10-2 to TRBJ2-1; TRBD2 might be the D (5 bases). The CDR3 runs 13 residues. V lost 2 bases and J lost 6, with 8 bases in between. The germline gives CDR1 WSHSY, CDR2 SAAADI. CDR3 coding DNA: TGCGCCAGCAGTGAGACTAGGATCAATGAGCAGTTCTTC. Its protein product is CASSETRINEQFF.

The chain has TRBV19 and TRBJ2-6; 7 bases are a match to TRBD1. Trimming cost V 4 bases and J 0 bases; bases outside gene matches: 12. Germline loops: CDR1 LNHDA, CDR2 SQIVND (reference sequence). This CDR3 spans 19 amino acids. CDR3 region: CASSSLPDRSFSGANVLTF. Here the CDR3 DNA reads TGTGCCAGTAGTAGCCTCCCGGACAGGAGTTTCTCTGGGGCCAACGTCCTGACTTTC.

V usage is TRBV7-9 and J usage is TRBJ1-1, with unresolved D. The CDR3 has 13 amino acids. With 5 bases removed from V and 7 bases from J, the gap between germline ends came to 14 bases. Germline V gives CDR1 SEHNR, CDR2 FQNEAQ (reference sequence). The CDR3 bases are TGTGCCAGCAGCGCGCAGGAATTTGGTGAAGCTTTCTTT. It specifies CASSAQEFGEAFF.

The J gene is TRBJ2-1, the V gene TRBV7-3; 8 positions match TRBD2. V shed 1 base, J shed 4 bases, and the junction held 3 bases outside the gene matches. The CDR3 has 15 residues. Germline CDR1 reads SGHTA; CDR2 reads FQGTGA. DNA of the CDR3: TGTGCCAGCAGCTTAATGGTAGCGGGGTACAATGAGCAGTTCTTC. Protein sequence: CASSLMVAGYNEQFF.

This rearrangement joins TRBV27 to TRBJ2-5; 11 bases are shared with TRBD2. J lost 5 bases, V lost 5 bases, and 4 bases had no gene match. From germline, CDR1 is MNHEY and CDR2 SMNVEV (reference sequence). The CDR3 has 14 amino acids. The CDR3 sequence: CASSQTSGVETQYF. CDR3 nucleotide sequence: TGTGCCAGCAGTCAGACTAGCGGGGTTGAGACCCAGTACTTC.

The gene calls are TRBV4-1 and TRBJ1-4, with D hard to call. CDR1 is MGHRA and CDR2 is YSYEKL in the germline V gene. The length of the CDR3 is 15 residues. V lost 1 base and J lost 2, with 8 bases in between. CDR3 sequence: CASSQGLITNEKLFF. CDR3 coding DNA: TGCGCCAGCAGCCAAGGTCTTATTACTAATGAAAAACTGTTTTTT.

This chain connects TRBV18 to TRBJ1-2; 7 bases line up with TRBD1. Germline CDR1 reads KGHSH; CDR2 reads LQKENI. This CDR3 spans 15 amino acids. V gave up 5 bases and J gave up 1 base; unmatched junction bases: 7. The CDR3 sequence is CASSFTGTDNYGYTF. In nucleotides, the CDR3 is TGTGCCAGCTCATTTACCGGGACAGATAACTATGGCTACACCTTC.

This chain uses TRBV27 with TRBJ2-1; 10 nucleotides line up with TRBD2. In germline, CDR1 is MNHEY, CDR2 SMNVEV (reference sequence). After removal of 5 bases from V and 7 bases from J, the junction contained 11 bases not matched to a gene. The CDR3 totals 16 residues. In DNA form, the CDR3 reads TGTGCCAGCAGTGTCCCTGCTAGCGGGGGTAGGAATGAGCAGTTCTTC. Amino acid sequence: CASSVPASGGRNEQFF.

The rearrangement links TRBV5-8 to TRBJ2-3, with 9 bases matching TRBD2. Germline CDR1 and CDR2: SGHTS and YDEGEE. The CDR3 covers 15 residues. Trimming took 4 bases from V and 4 from J; bases not matched to a gene: 7. The DNA of the CDR3 is TGTGCCAGCAGCCGCGGGGGGGCTGTCGCAGATACGCAGTATTTT. This codes for CASSRGGAVADTQYF.

This chain links TRBV14 with TRBJ1-1; 8 bases match TRBD1. The germline gives CDR1 SGHDN, CDR2 FVKESK. This CDR3 is built from 19 residues. With 1 base clipped from V and 3 bases from J, the junction kept 16 bases outside the gene matches. CDR3 protein: CASSQVGQGATLRYTEAFF. In DNA form, the CDR3 reads TGTGCCAGCAGCCAAGTAGGGCAGGGGGCAACTCTACGGTACACTGAAGCTTTCTTT.

The rearrangement uses TRBV5-1 and TRBJ1-2; 9 bases are a match to TRBD1. Germline CDR1 SGHRS, CDR2 YFSETQ. The CDR3 spans 16 residues. V lost 4 bases, J lost 1 base, and 8 bases stayed unmatched. CDR3 sequence reads: CASSPFRTGDNYGYTF. Written as DNA, the CDR3 is TGCGCCAGCAGCCCCTTTCGGACAGGGGATAACTATGGCTACACCTTC.

The genes are TRBV5-6 and TRBJ1-2; TRBD1 might be the D (5 bases). The ends were cut back, 3 bases at V and 6 bases at J, with 15 bases in the middle. Germline values: CDR1 SGHDT, CDR2 YYEEEE. This CDR3 region has 14 residues. CDR3 coding DNA: TGTGCCAGCAGCTACGCTCAGGGAGGGAATGGCTACACCTTC. As protein: CASSYAQGGNGYTF.

This clone was counted once. The J gene is TRBJ1-4, the V gene TRBV7-8, with 7 bases fitting TRBD1. Germline loops: CDR1 SGHVS, CDR2 FQNEAQ. The J segment lost 8 bases and the V segment lost 1 base, leaving 4 bases of the junction unmatched. This CDR3 has 14 amino acids. As DNA, the CDR3 is TGTGCCAGCAGCTTAGACAGGGGATGGGAAAAACTGTTTTTT. It yields the protein CASSLDRGWEKLFF.

The chain combines TRBV7-3 with TRBJ2-3; TRBD1 matches 8 bases. Germline CDR1 reads SGHTA; CDR2 reads FQGTGA. V shed 5 bases and J 4 bases; nucleotides not matched to a gene: 5. The CDR3 has 14 amino acids. The CDR3 nucleotides read TGTGCCAGCAGCACAGGACAGGGCTCAGATACGCAGTATTTT. This encodes CASSTGQGSDTQYF. Filled out from reference TRBV7-3 and TRBJ2-3, the complete variable domain reads GAGVSQTPSNKVTEKGKYVELRCDPISGHTALYWYRQSLGQGPEFLIYFQGTGAADDSGLPNDRFFAVRPEGSVSTLKIQRTERGDSAVYLCASSTGQGSDTQYFGPGTRLTVL.

CDR3 coding DNA: TGCGCCAGCAGCGACTCAGGGCTACTCTACGAGCAGTACTTC. As protein: CASSDSGLLYEQYF. V is TRBV5-1 and J is TRBJ2-7; a weak D match, TRBD1 (5 bases). V shed 4 bases and J shed 3 bases, with 14 bases lying between them. The CDR3 is 14 amino acids. Germline CDR1 SGHRS, CDR2 YFSETQ.

This chain uses TRBV7-8 with TRBJ2-3; D gene uncertain. Trimming stripped 7 bases from V and 0 bases from J, with 11 bases between. Looked up from germline, CDR1 is SGHVS and CDR2 is FQNEAQ. This CDR3 has 14 residues. The CDR3 spells CASKPKRSTDTQYF. The CDR3 DNA sequence: TGTGCCAGCAAACCTAAGCGAAGCACAGATACGCAGTATTTT.

The chain couples TRBV30 to TRBJ1-3; tentatively, D is TRBD1 (5 bases). V lost 4 bases to trimming and J lost 0 bases, with 10 bases between them. Per germline, CDR1 GTSNPN and CDR2 SVGIG (reference sequence). The CDR3 loop spans 14 amino acids. The CDR3 reads CAWNPGNSGNTIYF. Here the CDR3 DNA reads TGTGCCTGGAACCCAGGGAACTCTGGAAACACCATATATTTT.

This chain connects TRBV7-2 to TRBJ2-7; D gene ambiguous. V lost 4 bases and J 0 bases, leaving 7 bases between the germline ends. This CDR3 is built from 13 residues. Germline CDR1 SGHTA, CDR2 FQGNSA. CDR3: CASSSLFSYEQYF. In DNA, the CDR3 is TGTGCCAGCAGCTCCCTGTTCTCCTACGAGCAGTACTTC.

This clone was seen a handful of times. The chain links TRBV7-2 to TRBJ1-6; 7 bases fit TRBD1. The CDR3 extends over 15 amino acids. After removal of 2 bases from V and 7 bases from J, the junction contained 5 bases not matched to a gene. The germline V gene encodes CDR1 SGHTA and CDR2 FQGNSA. This CDR3 is CASSLRQGSNSPLHF. The CDR3 region has the DNA TGTGCCAGCAGCTTACGACAGGGTTCAAATTCACCCCTCCACTTT.

The rearrangement uses TRBV5-1 and TRBJ2-3; D possibly corresponds to TRBD2 (6 bases). The CDR3 is 16 residues long. The V gene lost 0 bases and the J gene lost 1 base, with 12 bases spanning the gap. Per germline, CDR1 SGHRS and CDR2 YFSETQ. The CDR3 spells CASSLGATRGTDTQYF. CDR3 DNA: TGCGCCAGCAGCTTGGGGGCGACTAGAGGCACAGATACGCAGTATTTT.

This clone appeared a single time. This chain uses TRBV2 with TRBJ2-3, with D possibly TRBD1 on 5 matching bases. The germline gives CDR1 SNHLY, CDR2 FYNNEI. This CDR3 spans 15 amino acids. Between the trimmed V and J ends, which lost 5 bases and 3 bases, there was a span of 15 bases. DNA for the CDR3: TGTGCCAGCAGTCCCCAGGGAATTCGGACAGATACGCAGTATTTT. It encodes CASSPQGIRTDTQYF. Full variable domain (missing parts from reference TRBV2 and TRBJ2-3): EPEVTQTPSHQVTQMGQEVILRCVPISNHLYFYWYRQILGQKVEFLVSFYNNEISEKSEIFDDQFSVERPDGSNFTLKIRSTKLEDSAMYFCASSPQGIRTDTQYFGPGTRLTVL.

This clone showed up just a few times. The V call is TRBV7-9, the J call TRBJ2-1; TRBD2 might be the D (5 bases). Germline V gene lookup returns CDR1 SEHNR and CDR2 FQNEAQ (reference sequence). The length of the CDR3 is 12 residues. Between the trimmed V and J ends, which lost 4 bases and 7 bases, there was a span of 8 bases. CDR3 sequence: CASSSTMNEQFF. The CDR3 DNA reads TGTGCCAGCAGCTCGACTATGAATGAGCAGTTCTTC. The complete variable domain, with remaining parts taken from reference TRBV7-9 and TRBJ2-1, reads DTGVSQNPRHKITKRGQNVTFRCDPISEHNRLYWYRQTLGQGPEFLTYFQNEAQLEKSRLLSDRFSAERPKGSFSTLEIQRTEQGDSAMYLCASSSTMNEQFFGPGTRLTVL.

The gene calls are TRBV18 and TRBJ2-2; the match to TRBD1 covers 7 bases. With V trimmed by 1 base and J by 1 base, 0 bases remained unmatched. Germline V CDR1 and CDR2: KGHSH, LQKENI. CDR3 length equals 15 residues. CDR3 region: CASSPRTGNTGELFF. In nucleotides, the CDR3 is TGTGCCAGCTCACCACGGACAGGGAACACCGGGGAGCTGTTTTTT.

The V gene is TRBV6-5, the J gene TRBJ1-1, with 9 bases identical to TRBD1. This CDR3 spans 13 amino acids. CDR1 MNHEY and CDR2 SVGAGI come from the germline V gene. The V segment lost 10 bases and the J segment 2 bases; nucleotides outside the gene matches: 5. The CDR3 protein is CATNRGLNTEAFF. In nucleotides, the CDR3 is TGTGCCACCAACAGGGGGCTCAACACTGAAGCTTTCTTT.

The chain carries TRBV30 and TRBJ2-7; D not resolved. Germline-derived CDR1 and CDR2 are GTSNPN and SVGIG (reference sequence). V lost 1 base, J lost 1 base, and 5 bases lay in between. This CDR3 has 12 amino acids. CDR3 in DNA: TGTGCCTGGAGTGAAGAGTCCTACGAGCAGTACTTC. It encodes CAWSEESYEQYF.